The sequence of this TCR beta chain was determined in a study of blood T cell repertoires in COVID-19. Across the whole study: The United States, Italy and Spain provided the acute and convalescent COVID-19 samples. The cDNA or gDNA used as material had been derived from T cells, B-cell-depleted T cells, or PBMCs.

In the original analysis: Amplification with reference gene primers provided the estimates of nucleated cell counts. The table came from immunoSEQ multiplex PCR; TCRdb's copy has only in-frame clones and leaves some out. The DNA gave D and trimming, while V, J and clone size come from that table. Here the sample spans about 66,000 clones, about nine tenths being singletons. With 9 bases removed from V and 0 bases from J, the gap between germline ends came to 17 bases. The CDR3 covers 15 residues. This receptor was identified in a man aged 55 to 70 with acute or convalescent COVID-19. Sequenced input: peripheral blood. The chain joins TRBV23-1 to TRBJ1-1, with D maybe TRBD1 (6 bases). TRBV23-1 is an open reading frame whose function is uncertain. For the CDR3, the DNA is TGCGCCAGGGCCGGACAGATAGACATGAACACTGAAGCTTTCTTT. Residues: CARAGQIDMNTEAFF.